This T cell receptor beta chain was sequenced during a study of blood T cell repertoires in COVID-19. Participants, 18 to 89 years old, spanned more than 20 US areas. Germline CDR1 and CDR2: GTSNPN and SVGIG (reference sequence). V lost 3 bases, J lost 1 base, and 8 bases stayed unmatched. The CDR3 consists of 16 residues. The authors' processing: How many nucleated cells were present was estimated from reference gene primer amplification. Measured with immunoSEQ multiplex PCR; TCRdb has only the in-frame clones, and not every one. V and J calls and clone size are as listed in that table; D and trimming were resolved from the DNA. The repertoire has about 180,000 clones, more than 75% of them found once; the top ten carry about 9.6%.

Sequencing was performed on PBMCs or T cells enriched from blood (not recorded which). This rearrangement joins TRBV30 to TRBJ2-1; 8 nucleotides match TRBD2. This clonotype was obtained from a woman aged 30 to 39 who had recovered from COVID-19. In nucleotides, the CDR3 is TGTGCCTGGAGCCCGCGACTAGCGAATTCCTACAATGAGCAGTTCTTC. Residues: CAWSPRLANSYNEQFF.